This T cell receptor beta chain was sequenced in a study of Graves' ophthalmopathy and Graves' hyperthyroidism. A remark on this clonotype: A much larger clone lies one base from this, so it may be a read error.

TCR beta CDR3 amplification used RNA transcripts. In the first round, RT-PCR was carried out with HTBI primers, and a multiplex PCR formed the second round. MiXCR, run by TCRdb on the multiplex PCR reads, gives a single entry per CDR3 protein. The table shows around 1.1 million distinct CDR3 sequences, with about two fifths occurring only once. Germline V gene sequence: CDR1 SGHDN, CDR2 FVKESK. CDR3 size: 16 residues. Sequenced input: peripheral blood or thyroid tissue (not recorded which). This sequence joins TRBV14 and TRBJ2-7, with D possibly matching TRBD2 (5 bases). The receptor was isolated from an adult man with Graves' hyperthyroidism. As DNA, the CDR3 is TGTGCCGGCAGCCATGGTACGCGGGTACTGAGGGACGAGCAGTACTTC. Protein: CAGSHGTRVLRDEQYF.